Reported below is one T cell receptor (beta chain). Germline CDR1 is MNHEY and CDR2 is SMNVEV (reference sequence). V was pared by 2 bases and J by 2 bases, with 9 bases between. This CDR3 is 14 amino acids long. In the source study's methods: Nucleated cell number was recorded as an estimate derived from reference gene primer amplification. TCRdb's table, derived via immunoSEQ multiplex PCR, lists solely in-frame clones and lacks some. V and J calls and clone size are as listed in that table; D and trimming were resolved from the DNA. The top ten hold roughly a tenth of the sample, which has 330,000 or so clones, roughly 90% seen once. During active infection, Seattle patients enrolled and were then monitored through disease. This sample is drawn from a study of blood T cell repertoires in COVID-19. Background on the study: Researchers got acute and convalescent COVID-19 samples from the United States, Italy and Spain. PBMCs, B-cell-depleted T cells, or T cells provided the cDNA or gDNA that made up the material.

Sequencing used peripheral blood. The sequence was obtained from a man aged 30-40 years with COVID-19, enrolled during active disease. The chain has TRBV27 and TRBJ2-5; no clear D. The CDR3: CASSLKVQQETQYF. The CDR3 DNA is TGTGCCAGCAGTTTAAAAGTACAACAAGAGACCCAGTACTTC.